The present entry profiles one TCR beta chain with its context. This clone's antigen is unknown. Base qualities are not at hand, and no much larger clone is one base apart. Samples from volunteer blood donors who had recovered from COVID-19 were contributed by a second Seattle source. Each collaborating institution followed its own protocols to collect whole blood in K2EDTA tubes. For TCRbeta analysis, collaborators shipped samples as frozen whole blood, isolated PBMCs, or DNA extracted from either of those sample types. These data belong to a study of blood T cell repertoires in COVID-19 (TCRdb year 2020). In the study overall: Samples from collaborators originated in the United States, Italy and Spain and spanned both the acute and convalescent phases of COVID-19. Where available, HLA class I and class II types were taken from metadata supplied by the sample provider and were not determined by assay-based typing. A de-identified subject ID, COVID-19 status, age in years and sex were almost always included in the sample metadata. The material from the prospective study consisted of cDNA or gDNA derived from T cells, B-cell-depleted T cells, or PBMCs. Deeply sampled blood TCRbeta repertoires from subjects exposed to, actively infected with, or recovered from COVID-19 were included in the dataset. The repertoires were made available in a free public database intended to serve as a resource for research on the immune response to SARS-CoV-2. The samples were drawn from two sources: the first 160 participants of the ongoing ImmuneRACE study, and 1,000 to 1,500 subjects contributed by 6 global collaborators. General findings and caveats noted by the study authors: How much clinical and demographic metadata was included differed by source and by participant, and the metadata was provided uncurated.

The V end loses 10 bases and the J end loses 4 bases, and a stretch of 10 bases separates them. Including the terminal cysteine and phenylalanine, the CDR3 comprises 12 residues. The only DNA kept is the CDR3, 36 bases in frame from the first base. TCRbeta CDR3 regions were amplified from genomic DNA by means of the immunoSEQ Assay, a bias-controlled multiplex PCR. Processing in the source paper ran as follows. The number of nucleated cells in each sample was estimated by amplification of reference gene primers within the assay. To quantify the absolute abundance of each unique TCRbeta CDR3 rearrangement, sequence reads were collapsed and filtered. For each sample, productive Simpson clonality was calculated as the square root of Simpson's diversity index over productive rearrangements. Here the immuneACCESS table is served through TCRdb, limited to in-frame sequences with V and J called. Missing clones are a known gap in these copies; in checked studies unresolved V genes cover under half, and the rest lacks a known reason. V, J and clone size were drawn from that table, and D and trimming were deduced from the DNA. This sample is represented by a few hundred thousand clones; 89% of them were singletons. 4% to 5% of the sample lies in the top ten.

This receptor was identified in a woman in her 40s who had recovered from COVID-19. The sequence links TRBV12-3 or TRBV12-4 to TRBJ2-2; the D gene assignment is ambiguous. The sequenced sample consisted of peripheral blood. Read as DNA, the sequence is TGTGCCACCCTAGTGGGCACCGGGGAGCTGTTTTTT. This gives the protein CATLVGTGELFF.